Below, one T cell receptor (beta chain) is given with its context. The antigen is not known. Only in-frame clones appear in the TCRdb table, and some are missing; sequencing was by immunoSEQ multiplex PCR. The sample lists over 200,000 clones, around 88% occurring once. Germline-derived CDR1 and CDR2 are PRHDT and FYEKMQ (reference sequence). This CDR3 region has 16 residues. V dropped 6 bases and J dropped 6; count of bases not matched to a gene: 13. The entry originates in a study of cytomegalovirus exposure and HLA in healthy donors. Looking at the study overall: It was reported in a later analysis that the same platform had been used for the 120 or so validation repertoires as for the 550 to 700 first-cohort repertoires. General study findings and limits: The listing of approximately 160 TCR beta chains classed them as cytomegalovirus-associated. Most TCR sequences were uncommon, yet certain public TCRs appeared in many donors.

This TCR derives from a woman aged 18-35 years in good health and CMV-seronegative. Sequencing input: PBMCs. V usage is TRBV13 and J usage is TRBJ2-7; 11 bases agree with TRBD2. In DNA, the CDR3 is TGTGCCAGCAGTCCCCGGGCTAGCGGGAGGATGGTCGAGCAGTACTTC. Translated: CASSPRASGRMVEQYF.